One sample yielded the 27 T cell receptor beta chains listed below, sequenced in a study of blood T cell repertoires in COVID-19. Profiling relied on immunoSEQ multiplex PCR, and the TCRdb table lists in-frame clones only, not all of them. This table holds around 250,000 clones, roughly 85% found once. Input material: peripheral blood. These receptors came from a woman aged 25 to 45 with active or convalescent COVID-19.

The V gene is TRBV5-1, the J gene TRBJ2-5; D possibly corresponds to TRBD2 (6 bases). V shed 2 bases and J shed 5 bases, with 13 bases lying between them. The CDR3 runs to 14 residues. Per the germline V gene, CDR1 is SGHRS and CDR2 is YFSETQ. This chain's CDR3 is CASSFPVAGETQYF. The CDR3 DNA follows: TGCGCCAGCAGCTTTCCCGTGGCGGGGGAGACCCAGTACTTC.

The chain carries TRBV19 and TRBJ2-7; a weak D match, TRBD1 (6 bases). CDR1 and CDR2 from the germline V gene are LNHDA and SQIVND (reference sequence). This CDR3 contains 15 residues. With 2 bases removed from V and 2 bases from J, the gap between germline ends came to 13 bases. The CDR3 nucleotides are TGTGCCAGTAGTATAAGGGGGTTCCCCCCCTACGAGCAGTACTTC. Translation gives CASSIRGFPPYEQYF.

The chain is built from TRBV30 and TRBJ1-2, with a tentative D call TRBD1 (5 bases). Germline CDR1 GTSNPN, CDR2 SVGIG (reference sequence). The CDR3 runs to 14 residues. Trimming left V 0 bases short and J 4 bases short, with 12 bases between. CDR3 loop: CAWSVAGRGYGYTF. CDR3 sequence (DNA): TGTGCCTGGAGTGTAGCAGGGAGGGGCTATGGCTACACCTTC.

The J gene is TRBJ2-5, the V gene TRBV29-1; no firm D call. The length of the CDR3 is 12 residues. Germline V CDR1 and CDR2: SQVTM, ANQGSEA. V gave up 4 bases and J gave up 2 bases, with 8 bases separating them. The CDR3 sequence: CSVGRVQETQYF. CDR3 in DNA: TGCAGCGTTGGCCGGGTGCAAGAGACCCAGTACTTC.

The chain couples TRBV7-3 to TRBJ2-5, with D possibly matching TRBD2 (5 bases). CDR1 and CDR2 from the germline V gene are SGHTA and FQGTGA. The germline V and J ends were trimmed by 5 bases and 4 bases, with 8 bases remaining between them. The CDR3 covers 12 residues. In DNA form, the CDR3 reads TGTGCCAGCAGCCCCGAGGGAGAGACCCAGTACTTC. It yields the protein CASSPEGETQYF.

J is TRBJ1-3 and V is TRBV30, with D possibly TRBD1 on 6 matching bases. This CDR3 is built from 13 residues. Trimming stripped 7 bases from V and 0 bases from J, with 10 bases between. Germline lookup yields CDR1 GTSNPN and CDR2 SVGIG (reference sequence). CDR3 protein: CAFGQTSGNTIYF. The DNA for the CDR3 is TGTGCCTTTGGACAGACCTCTGGAAACACCATATATTTT.

The CDR3 loop reads CASSQDTSGGTSTDTQYF. Written as DNA, the CDR3 is TGTGCCAGCAGCCAAGATACTAGCGGGGGGACGAGCACAGATACGCAGTATTTT. The chain carries TRBV3-1 (or the pseudogene TRBV3-2) and TRBJ2-3; 12 nucleotides match TRBD2. Per the germline V gene, CDR1 is LGHDT and CDR2 is YNNKEL (reference sequence). The CDR3 spans 18 residues. The V segment lost 0 bases and the J segment 0 bases; nucleotides outside the gene matches: 4.

The V call is TRBV7-2, the J call TRBJ1-4; no firm D call. Germline V gives CDR1 SGHTA, CDR2 FQGNSA. The CDR3 sequence is 15 residues long. Trimming took off 5 bases at V and 7 bases at J, with 17 bases between the two ends. The CDR3 DNA reads as TGTGCCAGCAGCCCAGCTGTCCACCGGGGTGAAAAACTGTTTTTT. Translated, it gives CASSPAVHRGEKLFF.

CDR3 sequence reads: CASSLGDNNEQFF. In DNA form, the CDR3 reads TGCGCCAGCAGCTTGGGGGACAACAATGAGCAGTTCTTC. The V call is TRBV5-1, the J call TRBJ2-1; D may be TRBD1 (6 bases). The ends were cut back, 0 bases at V and 5 bases at J, with 6 bases in the middle. The CDR3 runs 13 residues. Germline V gene sequence: CDR1 SGHRS, CDR2 YFSETQ.

The V gene is TRBV6-4, the J gene TRBJ2-3; TRBD2 aligns across 10 bases. This CDR3 has 14 residues. Germline V gene lookup returns CDR1 MRHNA and CDR2 SNTAGT. V lost 2 bases and J lost 6; bases outside the gene matches: 2. The CDR3 loop is CASSDQTSGDTQYF. The CDR3 DNA follows: TGTGCCAGCAGTGACCAGACTAGCGGGGATACGCAGTATTTT.

The chain combines TRBV4-1 with TRBJ1-1; tentatively, D is TRBD1 (5 bases). The length of the CDR3 is 16 residues. V gave up 2 bases and J gave up 0 bases, with 13 bases separating them. Germline loops: CDR1 MGHRA, CDR2 YSYEKL. The CDR3 sequence is CASSQNRDSLNTEAFF. The CDR3, as DNA: TGCGCCAGCAGCCAAAACCGAGACAGTCTGAACACTGAAGCTTTCTTT.

The chain is built from TRBV18 and TRBJ2-7; 9 positions match TRBD1. With 2 bases clipped from V and 6 bases from J, the junction kept 2 bases outside the gene matches. The CDR3 is 13 amino acids. Germline V CDR1 and CDR2: KGHSH, LQKENI. The CDR3 DNA follows: TGTGCCAGCTCACCAGGGACAGGGTCCGAGCAGTACTTC. It is translated as CASSPGTGSEQYF. The complete variable domain, with remaining parts taken from reference TRBV18 and TRBJ2-7, reads NAGVMQNPRHLVRRRGQEARLRCSPMKGHSHVYWYRQLPEEGLKFMVYLQKENIIDESGMPKERFSAEFPKEGPSILRIQQVVRGDSAAYFCASSPGTGSEQYFGPGTRLTVT.

The V and J genes are TRBV27 and TRBJ1-5; no definite D call. Trimming removed 3 bases at V and 1 base at J, with 7 bases between. CDR3 size: 14 residues. The germline V gene encodes CDR1 MNHEY and CDR2 SMNVEV (reference sequence). The CDR3 DNA reads as TGTGCCAGCAGTTTTGAGAGGAGCAATCAGCCCCAGCATTTT. It yields the protein CASSFERSNQPQHF.

The rearrangement uses TRBV3-1 (or the pseudogene TRBV3-2) and TRBJ1-1, with TRBD1 as a possible D gene (6 bases). The CDR3 length is 14 residues. Germline V CDR1 and CDR2: LGHDT, YNNKEL (reference sequence). Trimming stripped 4 bases from V and 3 bases from J, with 12 bases between. The CDR3 is CASSRGGADTEAFF. The CDR3 DNA reads as TGTGCCAGCAGCCGGGGGGGGGCTGACACTGAAGCTTTCTTT.

The chain combines TRBV3-1 (or the pseudogene TRBV3-2) with TRBJ1-4; 8 bases match TRBD1. J was trimmed by 14 bases and V by 4 bases; bases with no gene match: 12. The germline V gene encodes CDR1 LGHDT and CDR2 YNNKEL (reference sequence). CDR3 length: 14 amino acids. In DNA form, the CDR3 reads TGTGCCAGCAGCCCCCGGACAGGGCCGCAGAGGCTGTTTTTT. This gives the protein CASSPRTGPQRLFF.

V is TRBV10-3 and J is TRBJ1-2; no firm D call. Trimming shortened V by 4 bases and J by 2 bases, and 14 bases separated the two germline ends. CDR1 is ENHRY and CDR2 is SYGVKD in the germline V gene. The CDR3 runs 15 residues. This CDR3 reads CAISAAPQANYGYTF. The CDR3 nucleotides read TGTGCCATCAGTGCGGCCCCTCAGGCGAACTATGGCTACACCTTC.

The chain has TRBV19 and TRBJ1-6, with 9 bases aligning to TRBD1. This CDR3 region has 16 residues. Germline V gene lookup returns CDR1 LNHDA and CDR2 SQIVND (reference sequence). Trimming at V came to 5 bases and at J to 8 bases, leaving 10 bases not matched to a gene. The CDR3 loop reads CASSLRGQGIDSPLHF. CDR3 bases: TGTGCCAGTAGTCTCCGCGGACAGGGGATTGATTCACCCCTCCACTTT.

Turning to this clone: One end of the junction fails to match germline, which may point to a read error. The J gene is TRBJ2-7, the V gene TRBV6-2 or TRBV6-3, with 9 bases fitting TRBD1. CDR3 length equals 16 residues. Germline CDR1 MNHEY, CDR2 SVGEGT. The CDR3 coding sequence is TGTGCCACCAGTTCCCGGGACAGGGTTAGTCGCTACGAGCAGTACTTC. This sequence encodes CATSSRDRVSRYEQYF.

The V and J genes are TRBV19 and TRBJ2-2; D may be TRBD2 (5 bases). Germline V gives CDR1 LNHDA, CDR2 SQIVND (reference sequence). There are 16 residues in the CDR3. V lost 7 bases and J 7 bases, leaving 22 bases between the germline ends. CDR3 region: CASTPGGSRRNGELFF. CDR3 DNA: TGTGCCAGTACCCCCGGCGGGTCCAGGAGGAACGGGGAGCTGTTTTTT.

The chain uses TRBV6-6 and TRBJ1-3; D gene unclear. Germline V gene sequence: CDR1 MNHNY, CDR2 SVGAGI (reference sequence). V lost 5 bases, J lost 2 bases, and 22 bases lay in between. This CDR3 spans 18 amino acids. The CDR3 spells CASSPRSTGVGTGNTIYF. In DNA form, the CDR3 reads TGTGCCAGCAGTCCACGCTCCACCGGGGTAGGGACTGGAAACACCATATATTTT.

The CDR3 spells CASSTRQGSEQYF. Here the CDR3 DNA reads TGTGCCAGCAGCACCAGACAGGGGTCCGAGCAGTACTTC. J is TRBJ2-7 and V is TRBV7-6, with 8 bases lining up with TRBD1. CDR3 length equals 13 residues. Per the germline V gene, CDR1 is SGHVS and CDR2 is FNYEAQ. With 5 bases clipped from V and 6 bases from J, the junction kept 6 bases outside the gene matches.

This chain connects TRBV6-1 to TRBJ1-2; possibly TRBD1 for D (6 bases). V was shortened by 5 bases and J by 5 bases, with 12 bases between the two germline ends. Germline CDR1 and CDR2: MNHNS and SASEGT. The CDR3 contains 13 residues. The CDR3 DNA sequence: TGTGCCAGCAGTAAGGACAGTCAATATGGCTACACCTTC. Its translation: CASSKDSQYGYTF.

V and J are TRBV7-8 and TRBJ1-2; D is unresolved. V lost 5 bases, J lost 1 base, and 11 bases lay in between. The CDR3 consists of 14 residues. Germline lookup yields CDR1 SGHVS and CDR2 FQNEAQ. The CDR3 DNA reads as TGTGCCAGCAGCCGAGATCGGGATAACTATGGCTACACCTTC. Its protein product is CASSRDRDNYGYTF.

The J gene is TRBJ2-2, the V gene TRBV7-2, with 8 positions matching TRBD2. The CDR3 has 15 residues. Germline V gives CDR1 SGHTA, CDR2 FQGNSA. V gave up 0 bases and J gave up 4 bases; unmatched junction bases: 1. CDR3 residues: CASSLARGGTGELFF. In DNA, the CDR3 is TGTGCCAGCAGCTTAGCCCGGGGGGGCACCGGGGAGCTGTTTTTT.

The chain is built from TRBV6-2 or TRBV6-3 and TRBJ1-3; weak D call: TRBD1 (5 bases). The CDR3 is 15 amino acids. Trimming removed 4 bases at V and 2 bases at J, with 12 bases between. The V gene's germline CDR1 is MNHEY and CDR2 SVGEGT. CDR3 sequence: CASSSRWTTGNTIYF. The CDR3 DNA reads TGTGCCAGCAGTTCCCGTTGGACAACTGGAAACACCATATATTTT.

This sequence joins TRBV30 and TRBJ2-6, with D hard to call. Germline-derived CDR1 and CDR2 are GTSNPN and SVGIG (reference sequence). The V end lost 5 bases, the J end lost 0 bases, and 5 bases lay between the germline ends. The length of the CDR3 is 13 residues. CDR3 sequence reads: CAWDRSGANVLTF. The DNA of the CDR3 is TGTGCCTGGGATCGCTCTGGGGCCAACGTCCTGACTTTC.

For this clone: In the same sample, other DNA sequences code for this CDR3. V usage is TRBV28 and J usage is TRBJ1-3; D is unresolved. The length of the CDR3 is 12 residues. Trimming stripped 6 bases from V and 2 bases from J, with 5 bases between. Germline CDR1 MDHEN, CDR2 SYDVKM. The CDR3: CASRAPGNTIYF. The CDR3, as DNA: TGTGCCAGCAGGGCACCTGGAAACACCATATATTTT.